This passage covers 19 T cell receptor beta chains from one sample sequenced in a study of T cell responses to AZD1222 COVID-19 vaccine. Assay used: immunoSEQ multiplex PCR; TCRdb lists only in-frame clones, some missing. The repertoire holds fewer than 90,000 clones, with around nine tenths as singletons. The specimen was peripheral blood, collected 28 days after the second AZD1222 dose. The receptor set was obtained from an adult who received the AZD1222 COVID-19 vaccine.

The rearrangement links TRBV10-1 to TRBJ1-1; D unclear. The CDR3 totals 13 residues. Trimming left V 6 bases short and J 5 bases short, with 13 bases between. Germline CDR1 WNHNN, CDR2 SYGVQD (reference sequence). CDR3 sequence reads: CASRANEGTEAFF. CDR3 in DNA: TGCGCCAGCAGAGCTAACGAAGGGACTGAAGCTTTCTTT.

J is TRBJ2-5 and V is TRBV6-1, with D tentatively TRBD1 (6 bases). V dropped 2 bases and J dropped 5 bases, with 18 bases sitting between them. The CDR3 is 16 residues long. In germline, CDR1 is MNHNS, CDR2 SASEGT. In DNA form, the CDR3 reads TGTGCCAGCAGTGAATTCTTTGGACAGTTGAGGGAGACCCAGTACTTC. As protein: CASSEFFGQLRETQYF.

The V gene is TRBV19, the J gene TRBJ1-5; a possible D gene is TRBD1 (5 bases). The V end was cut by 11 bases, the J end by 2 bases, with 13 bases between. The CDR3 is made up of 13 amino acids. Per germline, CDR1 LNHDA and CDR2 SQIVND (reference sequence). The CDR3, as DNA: TGTGCCTGCCGGGACCGACGCAATCAGCCCCAGCATTTT. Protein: CACRDRRNQPQHF.

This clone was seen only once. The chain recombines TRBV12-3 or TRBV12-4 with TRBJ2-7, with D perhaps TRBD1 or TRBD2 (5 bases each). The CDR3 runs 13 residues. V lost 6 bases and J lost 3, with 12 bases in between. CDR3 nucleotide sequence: TGTGCCAGCAGCCGGGACGGACTCTACGAGCAGTACTTC. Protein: CASSRDGLYEQYF.

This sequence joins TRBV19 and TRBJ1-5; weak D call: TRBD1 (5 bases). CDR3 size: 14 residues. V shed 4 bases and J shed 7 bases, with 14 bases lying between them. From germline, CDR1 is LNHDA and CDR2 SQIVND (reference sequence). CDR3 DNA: TGTGCCAGTAGTAACTTCGACACAGGCCAGCCCCAGCATTTT. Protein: CASSNFDTGQPQHF.

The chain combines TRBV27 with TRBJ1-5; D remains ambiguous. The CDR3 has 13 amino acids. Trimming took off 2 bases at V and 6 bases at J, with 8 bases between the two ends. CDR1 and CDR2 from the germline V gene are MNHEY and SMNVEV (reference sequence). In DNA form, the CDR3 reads TGTGCCAGCAGTTTAGGTTGGGGTCAGCCCCAGCATTTT. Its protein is CASSLGWGQPQHF.

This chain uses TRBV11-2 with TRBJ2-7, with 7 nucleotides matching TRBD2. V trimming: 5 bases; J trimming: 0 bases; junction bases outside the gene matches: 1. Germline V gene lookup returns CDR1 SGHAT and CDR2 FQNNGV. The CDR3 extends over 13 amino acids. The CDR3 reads CASSREVSYEQYF. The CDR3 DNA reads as TGTGCCAGCAGCCGGGAGGTCTCCTACGAGCAGTACTTC.

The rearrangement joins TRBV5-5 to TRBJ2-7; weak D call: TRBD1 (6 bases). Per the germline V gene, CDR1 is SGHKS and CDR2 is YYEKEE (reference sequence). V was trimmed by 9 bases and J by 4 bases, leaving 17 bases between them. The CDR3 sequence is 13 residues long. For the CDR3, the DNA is TGTGCCACATCGACAGGCTCCAGGTACGAGCAGTACTTC. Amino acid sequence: CATSTGSRYEQYF.

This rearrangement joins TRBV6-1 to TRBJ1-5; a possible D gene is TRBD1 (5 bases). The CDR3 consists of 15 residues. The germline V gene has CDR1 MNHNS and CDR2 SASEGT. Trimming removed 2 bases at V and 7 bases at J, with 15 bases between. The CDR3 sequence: CASSERGREEQPQHF. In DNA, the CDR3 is TGTGCCAGCAGTGAAAGGGGTAGGGAGGAACAGCCCCAGCATTTT.

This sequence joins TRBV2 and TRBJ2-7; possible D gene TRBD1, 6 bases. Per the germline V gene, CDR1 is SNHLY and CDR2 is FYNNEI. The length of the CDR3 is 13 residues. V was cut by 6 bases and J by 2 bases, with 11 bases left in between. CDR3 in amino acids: CASSRQVAYEQYF. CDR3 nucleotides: TGTGCCAGCAGCAGACAGGTGGCCTACGAGCAGTACTTC.

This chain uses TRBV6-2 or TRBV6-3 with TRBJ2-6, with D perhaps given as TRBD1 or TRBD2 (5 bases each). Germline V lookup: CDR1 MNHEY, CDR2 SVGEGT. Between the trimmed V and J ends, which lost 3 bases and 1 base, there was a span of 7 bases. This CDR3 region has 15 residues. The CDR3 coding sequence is TGTGCCAGCAGTTATGGGGGATCTGGGGCCAACGTCCTGACTTTC. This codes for CASSYGGSGANVLTF.

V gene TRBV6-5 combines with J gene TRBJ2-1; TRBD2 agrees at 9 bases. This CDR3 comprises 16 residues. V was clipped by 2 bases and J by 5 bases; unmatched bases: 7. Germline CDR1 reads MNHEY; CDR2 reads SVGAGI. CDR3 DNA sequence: TGTGCCAGCAGTTACCTTAGCGGGAGTCAGGACAATGAGCAGTTCTTC. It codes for CASSYLSGSQDNEQFF.

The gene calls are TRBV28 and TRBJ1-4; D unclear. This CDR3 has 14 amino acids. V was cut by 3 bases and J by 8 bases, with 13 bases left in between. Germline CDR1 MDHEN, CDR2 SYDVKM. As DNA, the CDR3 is TGTGCCAGCAGTTTCTTTGGAGGAGGAGAAAAACTGTTTTTT. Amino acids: CASSFFGGGEKLFF.

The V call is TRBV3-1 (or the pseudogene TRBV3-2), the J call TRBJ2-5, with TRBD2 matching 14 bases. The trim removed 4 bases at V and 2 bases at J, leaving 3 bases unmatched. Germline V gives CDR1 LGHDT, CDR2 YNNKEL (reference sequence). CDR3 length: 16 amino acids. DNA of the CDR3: TGTGCCAGCAGCCGAGGACTAGCGGGAGGACAAGAGACCCAGTACTTC. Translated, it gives CASSRGLAGGQETQYF.

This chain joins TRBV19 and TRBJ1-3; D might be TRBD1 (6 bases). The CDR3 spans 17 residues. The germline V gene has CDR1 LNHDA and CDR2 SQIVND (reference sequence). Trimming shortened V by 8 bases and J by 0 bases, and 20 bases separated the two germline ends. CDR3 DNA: TGTGCCAGTGTGAAACGGGACATAAGCGTCTCTGGAAACACCATATATTTT. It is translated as CASVKRDISVSGNTIYF.

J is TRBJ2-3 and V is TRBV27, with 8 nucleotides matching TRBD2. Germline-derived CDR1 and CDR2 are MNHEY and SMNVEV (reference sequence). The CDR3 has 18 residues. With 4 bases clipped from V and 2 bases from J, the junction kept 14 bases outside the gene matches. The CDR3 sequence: CASSSYADGGGYTDTQYF. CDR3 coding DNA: TGTGCCAGCAGTTCTTATGCCGACGGGGGGGGCTACACAGATACGCAGTATTTT.

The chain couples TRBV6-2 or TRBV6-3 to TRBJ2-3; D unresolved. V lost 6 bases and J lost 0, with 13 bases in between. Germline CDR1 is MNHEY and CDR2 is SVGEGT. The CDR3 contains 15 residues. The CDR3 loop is CASSHTSSSTDTQYF. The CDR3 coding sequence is TGTGCCAGCAGCCATACTTCGTCTAGCACAGATACGCAGTATTTT.

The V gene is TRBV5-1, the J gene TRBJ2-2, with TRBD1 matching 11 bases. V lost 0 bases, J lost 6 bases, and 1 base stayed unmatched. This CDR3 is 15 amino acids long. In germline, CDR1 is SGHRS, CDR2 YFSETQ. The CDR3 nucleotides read TGCGCCAGCAGCTTGGAGGGACAGGGGGCCGGGGAGCTGTTTTTT. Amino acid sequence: CASSLEGQGAGELFF.

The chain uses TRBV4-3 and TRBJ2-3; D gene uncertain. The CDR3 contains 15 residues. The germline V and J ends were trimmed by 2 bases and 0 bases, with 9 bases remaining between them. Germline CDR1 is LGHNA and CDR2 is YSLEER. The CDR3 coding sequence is TGCGCCAGCAGCCAATTCTTGGCTAGCACAGATACGCAGTATTTT. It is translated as CASSQFLASTDTQYF.